This T cell receptor beta chain comes out of a study of a mutant IDH1 vaccine in newly diagnosed glioma. Overall study: Males made up 62.5% and females roughly 40% of treated patients, whose mean age was around 40 years. The earlier regimen, radiotherapy, temozolomide, or both, was most often both. Scheduled at week 35, visit V12 preceded visit V13, held at week 47. Study-wide results and caveats: Vaccination induced immune responses in 85% to 95% of patients.

The V gene lost 0 bases and the J gene lost 6 bases, with 9 bases spanning the gap. In germline, CDR1 is MNHEY, CDR2 SVGAGI. The CDR3 runs 14 residues. The time point denotes: week 47, end of study. With topical imiquimod, each dose of the vaccine consisted of 300 ug of mutant IDH1 20-mer peptide. Worth noting for this clone: Antigen specificity is unknown. The sample carries other DNA sequences with the same CDR3.

The method was immunoSEQ multiplex PCR; TCRdb's version includes in-frame clones alone and lacks a portion of them. This table has about 94,000 clones, roughly 89% appearing once. The source was PBMCs, collected from a glioma patient whose treatment included an IDH1 peptide vaccine. The origin of this receptor is a woman aged 45-65 years with glioma. V usage is TRBV6-5 and J usage is TRBJ2-1; no definite D call. CDR3: CASSYSSRSNEQFF. CDR3 DNA: TGTGCCAGCAGTTACTCGAGTAGGAGCAATGAGCAGTTCTTC.